The T cell receptor (beta chain) described here comes from a study of esophageal squamous cell carcinoma under preoperative chemotherapy. Study information: Samples included peripheral blood T cells as well as tumor-infiltrating lymphocytes. Whole-study results and caveats: After treatment, tumor-infiltrating lymphocytes seemed to come partly from incoming peripheral T cells, not only local changes. Clonal contraction, more than amplification, hit abundant clones after paclitaxel-nedaplatin. After chemotherapy, TCR diversity rose significantly in peripheral T cells but not in tumor-infiltrating lymphocytes.

Specified time point: before preoperative PTX-NDP chemotherapy. TCRdb ran MiXCR on the PCR reads and lists one entry per CDR3 protein. The repertoire holds approximately 30,000 distinct CDR3 sequences, with around 50% as singletons. Concerning this clonotype: Antigen unknown.

The CDR3 loop spans 17 amino acids. CDR1 and CDR2 (germline): LGHDT, YNNKEL (reference sequence). V lost 4 bases and J lost 0; bases outside the gene matches: 8. The chain joins TRBV3-1 to TRBJ2-1; 8 nucleotides agree with TRBD2. The sequence came from a human donor with esophageal squamous cell carcinoma. The donor label of this sample is uncertain. The specimen was obtained from a patient given preoperative chemotherapy. The CDR3 region has the DNA TGTGCCAGCAGCCCGGGGGGGGGGTATTCCTCCTACAATGAGCAGTTCTTC. Protein product: CASSPGGGYSSYNEQFF.